Following are 9 T cell receptor beta chains from one sample sequenced in a study of T cells in localized non-small cell lung cancer. Clones were sequenced by immunoSEQ multiplex PCR, and TCRdb holds only the in-frame ones, with some missing. The sample yields 3,000 or so clones, 28% seen once. The specimen comprised lung tumor tissue, sampled before any cancer treatment. All receptors derive from a female donor aged 60 or older with stage I lung adenocarcinoma.

This clone is medium-sized within its sample. The chain recombines TRBV9 with TRBJ2-1, with TRBD2 identical over 9 bases. From germline, CDR1 is SGDLS and CDR2 YYNGEE. The V and J ends lost 0 bases and 6 bases, in that order; junction bases with no gene match: 4. The CDR3 is 15 residues long. CDR3 loop: CASSVVVSGSNEQFF. CDR3 coding DNA: TGTGCCAGCAGCGTAGTTGTTAGCGGGAGCAATGAGCAGTTCTTC.

V usage is TRBV30 and J usage is TRBJ1-2; TRBD1 agrees at 8 bases. The CDR3 runs 15 residues. J gave up 8 bases and V 3 bases, and 14 bases lay outside the gene matches. Germline CDR1 is GTSNPN and CDR2 is SVGIG (reference sequence). For the CDR3, the DNA is TGTGCCTGGAGGAACCTTGGACAGGGCGCGGTGGGCTACACCTTC. Residues: CAWRNLGQGAVGYTF. The variable domain in full, with the rest retrieved from reference TRBV30 and TRBJ1-2, is SQTIHQWPATLVQPVGSPLSLECTVEGTSNPNLYWYRQAAGRGLQLLFYSVGIGQISSEVPQNLSASRPQDRQFILSSKKLLLSDSGFYLCAWRNLGQGAVGYTFGSGTRLTVV.

This clone was seen only a few times. The chain joins TRBV9 to TRBJ1-1; 8 nucleotides align to TRBD1. Germline V lookup: CDR1 SGDLS, CDR2 YYNGEE. The CDR3 totals 14 residues. V trimming: 0 bases; J trimming: 10 bases; junction bases outside the gene matches: 8. CDR3 sequence reads: CASSVEAGGVSAFF. The CDR3 region has the DNA TGTGCCAGCAGCGTAGAGGCAGGGGGCGTATCAGCTTTCTTT.

This clone rates as medium-sized (0.01 to 0.1%). CDR3 bases: TGTGCCAGCAGTGAATCGACGGAACGCCCGGGCGAGCAGTACGTC. It codes for CASSESTERPGEQYV. This chain links TRBV9 with TRBJ2-7; D is undetermined. Germline assignment: CDR1 SGDLS and CDR2 YYNGEE. The CDR3 has 15 residues. The V and J ends lost 5 bases and 6 bases respectively, with 21 bases between them.

This clone was seen a few times. This chain uses TRBV11-3 with TRBJ2-1, with 13 bases matching TRBD2. V was clipped by 7 bases and J by 6 bases; unmatched bases: 6. This CDR3 contains 15 residues. CDR1 is SGHNT, CDR2 YENEEA, per germline. CDR3 bases: TGTGCCAGCATCTTGGGGACTAGCGGGGTCAATGAGCAGTTCTTC. Amino acid sequence: CASILGTSGVNEQFF.

This sequence joins TRBV5-1 and TRBJ1-5, with a tentative D call TRBD1 (5 bases). This CDR3 spans 14 amino acids. V gave up 6 bases and J gave up 11 bases, with 21 bases separating them. Germline V CDR1 and CDR2: SGHRS, YFSETQ. CDR3 nucleotide sequence: TGCGCCAGCACCGACGCCCCAGGGATCGGGGCCCAGCATTTT. Translating it yields CASTDAPGIGAQHF.

This chain connects TRBV5-1 to TRBJ2-3, with no clear D. CDR3 length: 15 residues. Germline values: CDR1 SGHRS, CDR2 YFSETQ. V lost 0 bases and J lost 0, with 8 bases in between. The CDR3 is CASSLGLPSTDTQYF. CDR3 in DNA: TGCGCCAGCAGCTTGGGTCTACCTAGCACAGATACGCAGTATTTT.

Only a few counts were recorded for this clone. V and J are TRBV11-3 and TRBJ1-5, with D tentatively TRBD1 (6 bases). V lost 3 bases and J 0 bases, leaving 12 bases between the germline ends. This CDR3 spans 16 amino acids. Germline CDR1 and CDR2: SGHNT and YENEEA. Written as DNA, the CDR3 is TGTGCCAGCAGCTTCGCGGGACAAAATAGCAATCAGCCCCAGCATTTT. Translating gives CASSFAGQNSNQPQHF.

This clone has just a few counts. The chain joins TRBV25-1 to TRBJ1-1; D ambiguous. This CDR3 contains 13 residues. Trimming took 3 bases from V and 1 from J, leaving 6 bases between them. The germline CDR1 and CDR2 sequences are MGHDK and SYGVNS. CDR3 protein: CASSEKQNTEAFF. CDR3 DNA: TGTGCCAGCAGTGAGAAACAGAACACTGAAGCTTTCTTT. The full variable domain, its missing parts supplied by reference TRBV25-1 and TRBJ1-1, is EADIYQTPRYLVIGTGKKITLECSQTMGHDKMYWYQQDPGMELHLIHYSYGVNSTEKGDLSSESTVSRIRTEHFPLTLESARPSHTSQYLCASSEKQNTEAFFGQGTRLTVV.